The sequence of this T cell receptor (beta chain) was determined in a study of neurological immune-mediated disorders. This clonotype has at least ten counts. Antigen specificity is unknown. The germline V gene encodes CDR1 SGHKS and CDR2 YYEKEE (reference sequence). The CDR3 runs 14 residues. V gave up 0 bases and J gave up 6 bases; unmatched junction bases: 2. General study findings and limits: Phylogenetic analysis grouped 18 of 34 multiple sclerosis patients' repertoires together, suggesting a possible repertoire signature. TCR-beta repertoires seemed private in all groups, with no expanded CDR3 amino acid sequences shared.

Using its own MiXCR run on the 5' RACE reads, TCRdb lists one record per CDR3 protein. The top ten clones hold more than 2% of a sample with tens of thousands of distinct CDR3 sequences, about 2% of them seen once. This receptor was taken from a woman aged 40-49 years with multiple sclerosis. Sample: PBMCs. The chain joins TRBV5-5 to TRBJ2-7, with 11 nucleotides matching TRBD1. CDR3 DNA: TGTGCCAGCAGCTTGGGGACAGGGGGCGCCGAGCAGTACTTC. Its protein is CASSLGTGGAEQYF.